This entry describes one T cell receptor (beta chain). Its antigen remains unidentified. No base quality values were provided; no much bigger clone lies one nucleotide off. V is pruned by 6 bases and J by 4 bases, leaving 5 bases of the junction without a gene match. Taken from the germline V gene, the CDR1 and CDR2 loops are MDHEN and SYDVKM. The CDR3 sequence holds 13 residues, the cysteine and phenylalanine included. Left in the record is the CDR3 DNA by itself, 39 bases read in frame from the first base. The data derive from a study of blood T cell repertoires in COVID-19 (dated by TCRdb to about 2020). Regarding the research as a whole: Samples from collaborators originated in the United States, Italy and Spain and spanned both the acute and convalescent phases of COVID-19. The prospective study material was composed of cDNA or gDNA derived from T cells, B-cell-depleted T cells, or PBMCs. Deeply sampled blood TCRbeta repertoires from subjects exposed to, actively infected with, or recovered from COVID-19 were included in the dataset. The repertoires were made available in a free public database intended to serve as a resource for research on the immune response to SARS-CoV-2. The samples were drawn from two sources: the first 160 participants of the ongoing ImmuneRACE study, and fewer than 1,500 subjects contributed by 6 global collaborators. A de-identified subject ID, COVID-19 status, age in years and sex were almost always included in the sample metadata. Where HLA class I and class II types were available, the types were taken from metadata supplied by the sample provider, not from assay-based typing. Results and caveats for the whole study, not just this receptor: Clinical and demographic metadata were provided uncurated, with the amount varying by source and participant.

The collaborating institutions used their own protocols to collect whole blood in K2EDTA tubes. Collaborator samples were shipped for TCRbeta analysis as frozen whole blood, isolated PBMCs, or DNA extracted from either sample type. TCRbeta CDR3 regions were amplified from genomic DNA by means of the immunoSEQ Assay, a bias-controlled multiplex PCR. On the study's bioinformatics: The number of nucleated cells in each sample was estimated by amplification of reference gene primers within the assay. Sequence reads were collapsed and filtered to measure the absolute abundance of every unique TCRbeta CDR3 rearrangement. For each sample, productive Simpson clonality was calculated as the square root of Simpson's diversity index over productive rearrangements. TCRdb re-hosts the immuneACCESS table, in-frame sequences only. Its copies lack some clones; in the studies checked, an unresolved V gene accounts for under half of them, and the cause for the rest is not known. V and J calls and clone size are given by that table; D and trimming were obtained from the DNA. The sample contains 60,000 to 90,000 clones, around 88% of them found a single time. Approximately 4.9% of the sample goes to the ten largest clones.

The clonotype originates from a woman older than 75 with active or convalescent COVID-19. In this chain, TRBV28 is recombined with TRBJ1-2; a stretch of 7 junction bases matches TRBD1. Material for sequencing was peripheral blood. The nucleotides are TGTGCCAGCAGCCCGGGACAGATCTATGGCTACACCTTC. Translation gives CASSPGQIYGYTF.